Listed here are 23 T cell receptor beta chains from one sample, sequenced in a study of brain T cells in children with intractable seizures. TCRdb keeps only in-frame clones here, not all; method: immunoSEQ multiplex PCR. Of about 76,000 clones listed, about 93% are singletons. This sample comprised peripheral blood, obtained at surgery. These receptors all come from a boy in the first two years of life with tuberous sclerosis and intractable seizures.

The chain joins TRBV4-1 to TRBJ1-1; a possible D gene is TRBD1 (5 bases). V shed 1 base and J shed 5 bases, with 17 bases lying between them. The CDR3 covers 16 residues. Per the germline V gene, CDR1 is MGHRA and CDR2 is YSYEKL. The CDR3 nucleotides read TGCGCCAGCAGCCAAGTGTCGCGGGGCTTGGGAACTGAAGCTTTCTTT. Its protein is CASSQVSRGLGTEAFF.

The V and J genes are TRBV19 and TRBJ1-5; 8 bases agree with TRBD1. This CDR3 is 17 amino acids long. After removal of 3 bases from V and 7 bases from J, the junction contained 14 bases not matched to a gene. The germline CDR1 and CDR2 sequences are LNHDA and SQIVND (reference sequence). CDR3 residues: CASSIRDRQLKGQPQHF. DNA for the CDR3: TGTGCCAGTAGTATCCGGGACAGGCAACTTAAAGGCCAGCCCCAGCATTTT.

The V and J genes are TRBV24-1 and TRBJ2-1, with a tentative D call TRBD2 (6 bases). Trimming pared 3 bases from V and 9 bases from J, leaving 41 bases between. The germline CDR1 and CDR2 sequences are KGHDR and SFDVKD. CDR3 length equals 23 residues. The CDR3 region has the DNA TGTGCCACCAGTGATACCCGGGATGGCCTAGCGCTATTCGCCCGTCTGGGTATGGGTGAGCAGTTCTTC. Residues: CATSDTRDGLALFARLGMGEQFF.

The chain uses TRBV4-1 and TRBJ2-7; 13 nucleotides line up with TRBD2. Germline V gives CDR1 MGHRA, CDR2 YSYEKL. The junction had 11 bases not matched to a gene; V was cut back by 3 bases and J by 12 bases. The CDR3 is 15 residues long. CDR3 coding DNA: TGCGCCAGCAGCCAGGGACCGGGACTAGCGGGAACCCGGTACTTC. The encoded protein is CASSQGPGLAGTRYF.

The genes are TRBV30 and TRBJ2-7; 8 bases are a match to TRBD2. The CDR3 is made up of 13 amino acids. CDR1 GTSNPN and CDR2 SVGIG come from the germline V gene (reference sequence). J gave up 0 bases and V 3 bases, and 1 base lay outside the gene matches. The CDR3 loop reads CAWSAGGSYEQYF. The CDR3 DNA reads TGTGCCTGGAGCGCGGGGGGCTCCTACGAGCAGTACTTC.

V and J are TRBV6-6 and TRBJ1-2; TRBD1 might be the D (6 bases). This CDR3 is 15 amino acids long. CDR1 is MNHNY, CDR2 SVGAGI, per germline (reference sequence). V was trimmed by 2 bases and J by 2 bases, leaving 12 bases between them. The CDR3 sequence is CASSYPQGINYGYTF. DNA for the CDR3: TGTGCCAGCAGTTACCCCCAGGGGATCAACTATGGCTACACCTTC.

The chain carries TRBV15 and TRBJ2-1, with 8 bases fitting TRBD2. V lost 8 bases and J lost 7; bases outside the gene matches: 13. The germline V gene encodes CDR1 LNHNV and CDR2 YYDKDF (reference sequence). This CDR3 contains 15 residues. CDR3 coding DNA: TGTGCCACCTCAAGACCCAGCGGGAGAAGGAATGAGCAGTTCTTC. This codes for CATSRPSGRRNEQFF.

V is TRBV9 and J is TRBJ1-4; 10 bases map to TRBD1. V lost 0 bases, J lost 8 bases, and 1 base stayed unmatched. The CDR3 is made up of 14 amino acids. Germline lookup yields CDR1 SGDLS and CDR2 YYNGEE. The DNA of the CDR3 is TGTGCCAGCAGCGTAGGGACAGGGGGAGAAAAACTGTTTTTT. It yields the protein CASSVGTGGEKLFF.

V and J are TRBV2 and TRBJ1-4, with 8 bases that match TRBD1. This CDR3 spans 13 amino acids. Germline trimming cut 5 bases from V and 8 bases from J; bases unmatched to any gene: 4. The germline gives CDR1 SNHLY, CDR2 FYNNEI. The DNA for the CDR3 is TGTGCCAGCAGTCCGGGACAGGTGGAAAAACTGTTTTTT. This gives the protein CASSPGQVEKLFF. The full variable domain, rest sourced from reference TRBV2 and TRBJ1-4, is EPEVTQTPSHQVTQMGQEVILRCVPISNHLYFYWYRQILGQKVEFLVSFYNNEISEKSEIFDDQFSVERPDGSNFTLKIRSTKLEDSAMYFCASSPGQVEKLFFGSGTQLSVL.

The chain is built from TRBV5-6 and TRBJ1-1; D not resolved. CDR3 size: 12 residues. Trimming removed 2 bases at V and 4 bases at J, with 6 bases between. Germline values: CDR1 SGHDT, CDR2 YYEEEE. The chain's CDR3 is CASSFMSTEAFF. CDR3 DNA: TGTGCCAGCAGCTTTATGTCCACTGAAGCTTTCTTT.

In DNA form, the CDR3 reads TGTGCCATTTGGACAGGGGTCACTGAAGCTTTCTTT. Protein: CAIWTGVTEAFF. The rearrangement links TRBV6-5 to TRBJ1-1; 9 bases are a match to TRBD1. Losses at the gene ends were 10 bases for V and 4 bases for J; bases not matched to a gene: 4. This CDR3 has 12 residues. Germline CDR1 and CDR2: MNHEY and SVGAGI.

The V call is TRBV12-3 or TRBV12-4, the J call TRBJ2-7; D remains unclear. The CDR3 contains 13 residues. With 2 bases removed from V and 7 bases from J, the gap between germline ends came to 12 bases. This CDR3 is CASSLFASEEQYF. CDR3 nucleotide sequence: TGTGCCAGCAGTTTATTCGCGTCGGAGGAGCAGTACTTC.

The rearrangement uses TRBV7-9 and TRBJ2-7, with D hard to call. The CDR3 covers 14 residues. Germline V gene sequence: CDR1 SEHNR, CDR2 FQNEAQ (reference sequence). V lost 4 bases, J lost 3 bases, and 13 bases lay in between. The CDR3 region has the DNA TGTGCCAGCAGCTCCATCCCCGATGGCTACGAGCAGTACTTC. Amino acids: CASSSIPDGYEQYF.

This rearrangement joins TRBV2 to TRBJ1-5; perhaps TRBD1 as D (6 bases). The CDR3 covers 14 residues. V was clipped by 3 bases and J by 1 base, with 7 bases between them. Germline loops: CDR1 SNHLY, CDR2 FYNNEI. The CDR3 nucleotides are TGTGCCAGCAGTGAGGGGGGCAGCAATCAGCCCCAGCATTTT. The encoded protein is CASSEGGSNQPQHF. Combining the CDR3 with reference TRBV2 and TRBJ1-5 gives the whole variable domain EPEVTQTPSHQVTQMGQEVILRCVPISNHLYFYWYRQILGQKVEFLVSFYNNEISEKSEIFDDQFSVERPDGSNFTLKIRSTKLEDSAMYFCASSEGGSNQPQHFGDGTRLSIL.

The chain couples TRBV27 to TRBJ2-6; TRBD1 matches at 8 bases. V shed 5 bases, J shed 5 bases, and the junction held 2 bases outside the gene matches. Looked up from germline, CDR1 is MNHEY and CDR2 is SMNVEV (reference sequence). The CDR3 sequence is 14 residues long. The CDR3 DNA sequence: TGTGCCAGCAGTGGACAGGGAAGGGCCAACGTCCTGACTTTC. Translated, it gives CASSGQGRANVLTF.

The chain is built from TRBV6-5 and TRBJ2-7; D gene ambiguous. CDR3 length: 12 amino acids. The germline V gene encodes CDR1 MNHEY and CDR2 SVGAGI. With 6 bases removed from V and 3 bases from J, the gap between germline ends came to 9 bases. Written as DNA, the CDR3 is TGTGCCAGCAGCGACTGGTACTACGAGCAGTACTTC. Encoded protein: CASSDWYYEQYF.

The chain has TRBV7-9 and TRBJ2-2; the match to TRBD2 covers 10 bases. V was pared by 2 bases and J by 5 bases, with 5 bases of the junction left unmatched. The CDR3 spans 16 residues. The V gene's germline CDR1 is SEHNR and CDR2 FQNEAQ (reference sequence). The CDR3 coding sequence is TGTGCCAGCAGCTTATACGGACTAGCGGCTACCGGGGAGCTGTTTTTT. As protein: CASSLYGLAATGELFF.

The chain links TRBV30 to TRBJ2-1, with TRBD2 identical over 12 bases. This CDR3 region has 16 residues. V trimming: 1 base; J trimming: 4 bases; junction bases outside the gene matches: 5. CDR1 and CDR2 (germline): GTSNPN, SVGIG (reference sequence). This chain's CDR3 is CAWSGKGLAGYNEQFF. The DNA for the CDR3 is TGTGCCTGGAGTGGAAAAGGACTAGCGGGGTACAATGAGCAGTTCTTC.

The rearrangement links TRBV5-6 to TRBJ1-1; TRBD1 matches at 8 bases. The CDR3 loop spans 14 amino acids. Germline V lookup: CDR1 SGHDT, CDR2 YYEEEE. CDR3 nucleotides: TGTACCATAAACAGGGACAGGAGATACACTGAAGCTTTCTTT. The encoded protein is CTINRDRRYTEAFF.

The chain recombines TRBV27 with TRBJ2-5, with D perhaps matching TRBD1 (7 bases). This CDR3 spans 15 amino acids. V was clipped by 5 bases and J by 2 bases, with 15 bases between them. The germline gives CDR1 MNHEY, CDR2 SMNVEV (reference sequence). The CDR3 is CASSPGGTIQETQYF. The CDR3 DNA reads as TGTGCCAGCAGTCCAGGGGGGACAATACAAGAGACCCAGTACTTC.

The genes are TRBV2 and TRBJ1-5; D is possibly TRBD1 (5 bases). CDR3 length: 13 amino acids. V lost 10 bases, J lost 4 bases, and 14 bases lay in between. CDR1 is SNHLY and CDR2 is FYNNEI in the germline V gene. The CDR3 nucleotides are TGTGCCATCAAATCTGGGGGGAATCAGCCCCAGCATTTT. This sequence encodes CAIKSGGNQPQHF.

This clone has a single count. V gene TRBV2 combines with J gene TRBJ1-3; D gene unclear. This CDR3 comprises 12 residues. Trimming shortened V by 6 bases and J by 2 bases, and 5 bases separated the two germline ends. CDR1 and CDR2 (germline): SNHLY, FYNNEI. The CDR3 DNA sequence: TGTGCCAGCAGCCCCCCTGGAAACACCATATATTTT. Amino acid sequence: CASSPPGNTIYF. The entire variable domain, with the rest obtained from reference TRBV2 and TRBJ1-3, is as follows: EPEVTQTPSHQVTQMGQEVILRCVPISNHLYFYWYRQILGQKVEFLVSFYNNEISEKSEIFDDQFSVERPDGSNFTLKIRSTKLEDSAMYFCASSPPGNTIYFGEGSWLTVV.

This clone was recorded once. The gene calls are TRBV28 and TRBJ1-4, with D unresolved. The germline V gene encodes CDR1 MDHEN and CDR2 SYDVKM. This CDR3 comprises 10 residues. Deletions cut 7 bases from V and 8 bases from J, with 5 bases between. DNA for the CDR3: TGTGCCAGCATGGGAGAAAAACTGTTTTTT. Translation gives CASMGEKLFF.